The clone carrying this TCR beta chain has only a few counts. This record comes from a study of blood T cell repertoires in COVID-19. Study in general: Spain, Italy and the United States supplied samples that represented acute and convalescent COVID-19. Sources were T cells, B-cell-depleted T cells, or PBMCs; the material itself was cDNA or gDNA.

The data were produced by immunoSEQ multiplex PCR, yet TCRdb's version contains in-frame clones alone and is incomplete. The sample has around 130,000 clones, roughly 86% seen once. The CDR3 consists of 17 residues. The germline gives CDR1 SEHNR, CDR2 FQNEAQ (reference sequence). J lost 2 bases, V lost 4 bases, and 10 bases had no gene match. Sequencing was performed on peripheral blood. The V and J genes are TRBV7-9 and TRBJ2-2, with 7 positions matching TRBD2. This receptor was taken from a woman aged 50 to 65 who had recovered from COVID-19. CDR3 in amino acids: CASSSPAGRGNTGELFF. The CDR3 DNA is TGTGCCAGCAGCTCTCCGGCAGGGAGGGGAAACACCGGGGAGCTGTTTTTT.